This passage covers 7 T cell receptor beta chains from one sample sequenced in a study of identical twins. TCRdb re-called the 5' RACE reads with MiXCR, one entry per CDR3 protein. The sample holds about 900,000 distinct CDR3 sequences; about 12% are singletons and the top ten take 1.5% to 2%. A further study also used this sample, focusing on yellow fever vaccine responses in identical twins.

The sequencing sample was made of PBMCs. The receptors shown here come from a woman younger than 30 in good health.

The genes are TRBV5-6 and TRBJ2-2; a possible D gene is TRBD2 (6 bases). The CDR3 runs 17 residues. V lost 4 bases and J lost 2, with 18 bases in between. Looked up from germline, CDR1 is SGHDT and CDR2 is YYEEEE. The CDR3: CASSLLRRAVNTGELFF. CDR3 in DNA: TGTGCCAGCAGCCTCCTTAGGAGGGCGGTCAACACCGGGGAGCTGTTTTTT.

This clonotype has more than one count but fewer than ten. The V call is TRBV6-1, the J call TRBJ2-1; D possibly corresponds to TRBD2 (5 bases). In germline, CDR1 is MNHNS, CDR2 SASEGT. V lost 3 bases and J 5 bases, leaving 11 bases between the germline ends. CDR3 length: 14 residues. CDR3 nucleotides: TGTGCCAGCAGTGACGCCGGACTGAACAATGAGCAGTTCTTC. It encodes CASSDAGLNNEQFF.

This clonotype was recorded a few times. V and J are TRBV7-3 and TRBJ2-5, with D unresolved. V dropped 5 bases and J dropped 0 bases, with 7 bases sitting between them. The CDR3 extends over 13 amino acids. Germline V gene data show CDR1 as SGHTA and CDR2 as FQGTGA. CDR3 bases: TGTGCCAGCAGCATTACCGACCAAGAGACCCAGTACTTC. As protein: CASSITDQETQYF.

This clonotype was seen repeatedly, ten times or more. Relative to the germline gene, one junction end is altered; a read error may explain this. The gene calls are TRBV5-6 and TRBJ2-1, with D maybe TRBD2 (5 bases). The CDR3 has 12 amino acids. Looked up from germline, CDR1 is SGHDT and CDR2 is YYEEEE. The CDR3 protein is CASSLGDNEQFF. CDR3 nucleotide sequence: TGCGCCAGCAGCTTGGGAGACAATGAGCAGTTCTTC.

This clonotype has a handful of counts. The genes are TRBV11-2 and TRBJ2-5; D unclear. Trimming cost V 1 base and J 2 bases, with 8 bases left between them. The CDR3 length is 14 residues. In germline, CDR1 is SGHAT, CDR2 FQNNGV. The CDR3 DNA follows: TGTGCCAGCAGCTTAGTAAGTTGGCAAGAGACCCAGTACTTC. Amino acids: CASSLVSWQETQYF.

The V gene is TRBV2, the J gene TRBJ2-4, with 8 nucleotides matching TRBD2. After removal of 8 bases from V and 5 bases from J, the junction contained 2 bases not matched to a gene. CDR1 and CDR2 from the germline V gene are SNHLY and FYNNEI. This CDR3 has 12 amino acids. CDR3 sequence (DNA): TGTGCCAGCTTTAGCGGGGAAAACATTCAGTACTTC. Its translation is CASFSGENIQYF. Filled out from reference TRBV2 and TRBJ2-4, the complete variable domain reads EPEVTQTPSHQVTQMGQEVILRCVPISNHLYFYWYRQILGQKVEFLVSFYNNEISEKSEIFDDQFSVERPDGSNFTLKIRSTKLEDSAMYFCASFSGENIQYFGAGTRLSVL.

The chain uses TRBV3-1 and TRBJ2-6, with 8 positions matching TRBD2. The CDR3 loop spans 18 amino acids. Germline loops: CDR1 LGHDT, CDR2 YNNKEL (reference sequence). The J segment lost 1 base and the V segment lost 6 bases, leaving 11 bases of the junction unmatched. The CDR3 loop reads CASSPPRGERSGANVLTF. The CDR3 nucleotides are TGTGCCAGCAGTCCCCCGCGGGGGGAACGATCTGGGGCCAACGTCCTGACTTTC.